These 6 T cell receptor beta chains originate from one sample sequenced in a study of T cell responses to AZD1222 COVID-19 vaccine (dated by TCRdb to the early 2020s). The intended sense of this specimen's time point label: about 28 days (+/-7) after the second vaccine dose. Reading the label with the study, this specimen's treatment or condition is: meningococcal conjugate vaccine given as trial control. The library relied on the immunoSEQ multiplex PCR assay. This is the immuneACCESS table as TCRdb keeps it, with only in-frame sequences that have V and J called. A part of the clones is gone; compared with another copy, unresolved V genes explain less than half, and the rest is unexplained. This sample has about 190,000 clones in its table, and 85% to 95% of those were observed once. Less than 4% of the sample rests with the top ten. The source material was peripheral blood, sampled 28 days after the second dose of the MenACWY control vaccine. These receptor sequences come from an adult who received the MenACWY meningococcal vaccine as a control.

The chain recombines TRBV29-1 with TRBJ2-1; D might be TRBD1 (6 bases). This CDR3 is built from 13 residues. V lost 7 bases to trimming and J lost 6 bases, with 16 bases between them. The germline V gene has CDR1 SQVTM and CDR2 ANQGSEA. As DNA, the CDR3 is TGCAGCGAAGGGACAAGGTTTGGCAATGAGCAGTTCTTC. It yields the protein CSEGTRFGNEQFF.

The chain recombines TRBV10-2 with TRBJ2-4; TRBD2 matches 10 bases. This CDR3 has 15 residues. Trimming removed 6 bases from V and 8 bases from J; junction bases left unmatched: 10. In germline, CDR1 is WSHSY, CDR2 SAAADI. The CDR3 is CASRDLLAGEYIQYF. Here the CDR3 DNA reads TGCGCCAGCAGGGACCTCCTAGCGGGAGAGTACATTCAGTACTTC.

The count of this clone is one. The chain carries TRBV27 and TRBJ1-1; maybe TRBD1 (5 bases). The germline CDR1 and CDR2 sequences are MNHEY and SMNVEV (reference sequence). V lost 1 base, J lost 6 bases, and 6 bases lay in between. This CDR3 has 12 amino acids. Here the CDR3 reads CASSLWGAEAFF. In DNA, the CDR3 is TGTGCCAGCAGTTTATGGGGCGCTGAAGCTTTCTTT.

The chain carries TRBV7-9 and TRBJ2-1, with 8 bases lining up with TRBD1. Germline V gene sequence: CDR1 SEHNR, CDR2 FQNEAQ (reference sequence). Trimming took 3 bases from V and 12 from J; bases not matched to a gene: 13. The CDR3 consists of 15 residues. CDR3 sequence (DNA): TGTGCCAGCAGCTTCGGGACAGGATCTACAATGAGGCAGTTCTTC. It codes for CASSFGTGSTMRQFF.

The rearrangement links TRBV7-2 to TRBJ1-2; no firm D call. This CDR3 is 13 amino acids long. V shed 1 base and J shed 8 bases, with 11 bases lying between them. In germline, CDR1 is SGHTA, CDR2 FQGNSA. The CDR3 DNA is TGTGCCAGCAGCTTAGATTCCCGGGAGGGCTACACCTTC. Amino acids: CASSLDSREGYTF.

This chain uses TRBV30 with TRBJ1-1; the match to TRBD1 covers 7 bases. This CDR3 is 16 amino acids long. The V segment lost 1 base and the J segment 1 base; nucleotides outside the gene matches: 9. CDR1 is GTSNPN, CDR2 SVGIG, per germline (reference sequence). In nucleotides, the CDR3 is TGTGCCTGGAGTGAGAACAGGGGAGGGGGGAACACTGAAGCTTTCTTT. Translation: CAWSENRGGGNTEAFF. Full variable domain (remainder filled in from reference TRBV30 and TRBJ1-1): SQTIHQWPATLVQPVGSPLSLECTVEGTSNPNLYWYRQAAGRGLQLLFYSVGIGQISSEVPQNLSASRPQDRQFILSSKKLLLSDSGFYLCAWSENRGGGNTEAFFGQGTRLTVV.